What follows are 21 T cell receptor beta chains derived from one specimen sequenced in a study of control samples from healthy donors and cancer patients (dated by TCRdb to about 2020). Library preparation used the immunoSEQ multiplex PCR assay. TCRdb took this table from immuneACCESS and kept in-frame rearrangements with V and J called. Such tables lack part of the clones; where checked against another copy, unresolved V genes explain under half of the gap, and the rest is unexplained. Within this sample are around 80,000 clones, with around 93% of them counted one time only. The top ten constitute under 3.5% of the sample. Sequencing was performed on blood. These receptors came from a young woman in good health.

The rearrangement uses TRBV18 and TRBJ2-7, with 9 bases matching TRBD1. The CDR3 is 14 residues long. CDR1 and CDR2 from the germline V gene are KGHSH and LQKENI. V was pared by 3 bases and J by 3 bases, with 3 bases of the junction left unmatched. Here the CDR3 reads CASSPDRGNYEQYF. CDR3 bases: TGTGCCAGCTCACCTGACAGGGGGAACTACGAGCAGTACTTC. The complete variable domain, with remaining parts taken from reference TRBV18 and TRBJ2-7, reads NAGVMQNPRHLVRRRGQEARLRCSPMKGHSHVYWYRQLPEEGLKFMVYLQKENIIDESGMPKERFSAEFPKEGPSILRIQQVVRGDSAAYFCASSPDRGNYEQYFGPGTRLTVT.

The chain joins TRBV11-2 to TRBJ2-2; perhaps D is TRBD1 or TRBD2 (5 bases each). The V gene's germline CDR1 is SGHAT and CDR2 FQNNGV. Trimming removed 1 base from V and 0 bases from J, with 9 bases in between. The CDR3 is made up of 16 amino acids. DNA of the CDR3: TGTGCCAGCAGCTTAGGGGACGGGGCGAACACCGGGGAGCTGTTTTTT. Its protein is CASSLGDGANTGELFF.

This chain connects TRBV20-1 to TRBJ2-7, with D possibly TRBD2 on 5 matching bases. CDR1 and CDR2 (germline): DFQATT, SNEGSKA (reference sequence). This CDR3 is built from 11 residues. V lost 6 bases to trimming and J lost 4 bases, with 10 bases between them. The CDR3 bases are TGCAGTGCCGTAAGGGAGTACGAGCAGTACTTC. Translation gives CSAVREYEQYF.

The V and J genes are TRBV7-9 and TRBJ2-3; D is undetermined. Trimming left V 1 base short and J 2 bases short, with 13 bases between. This CDR3 contains 16 residues. Germline V gene sequence: CDR1 SEHNR, CDR2 FQNEAQ (reference sequence). The CDR3 region has the DNA TGTGCCAGCAGCTTAGGCGTCAGGATGGACACAGATACGCAGTATTTT. Its translation is CASSLGVRMDTDTQYF.

V is TRBV21-1 and J is TRBJ2-4. TRBV21-1 is a known pseudogene. CDR3 length equals 15 residues. CDR3 DNA: TGTGCCAGCAGCAAGGGTTTTGAGGCCAAAAACATTCAGTACTTC. Its protein product is CASSKGFEAKNIQYF.

J is TRBJ1-1 and V is TRBV10-2; D is undetermined. CDR1 and CDR2 (germline): WSHSY, SAAADI. This CDR3 has 11 residues. Trimming removed 3 bases from V and 4 bases from J, with 3 bases in between. Written as DNA, the CDR3 is TGCGCCAGCAGTGACGGCACTGAAGCTTTCTTT. It encodes CASSDGTEAFF.

This clone turned up a few times. The chain employs TRBV7-2 and TRBJ1-1; 9 positions agree with TRBD1. Germline CDR1 SGHTA, CDR2 FQGNSA. The trim removed 6 bases at V and 6 bases at J, leaving 8 bases unmatched. This CDR3 has 14 amino acids. The CDR3 DNA sequence: TGTGCCAGCAGGGTACAGGGGGCGGTGGCTGAAGCTTTCTTT. This gives the protein CASRVQGAVAEAFF.

This chain connects TRBV28 to TRBJ2-7, with 9 bases aligning to TRBD1. Losses at the gene ends were 4 bases for V and 2 bases for J; bases not matched to a gene: 9. Germline CDR1 and CDR2: MDHEN and SYDVKM. The CDR3 totals 16 residues. CDR3 protein: CASSWPGTGRTYEQYF. Written as DNA, the CDR3 is TGTGCCAGCAGTTGGCCAGGGACAGGGAGAACCTACGAGCAGTACTTC.

CDR3 loop: CASGGGSGANVLTF. DNA of the CDR3: TGTGCCAGCGGAGGGGGCTCTGGGGCCAACGTCCTGACTTTC. The rearrangement uses TRBV28 and TRBJ2-6, with D possibly called TRBD1 or TRBD2 (6 bases each). The V end was cut by 8 bases, the J end by 0 bases, with 8 bases between. This CDR3 contains 14 residues. The V gene's germline CDR1 is MDHEN and CDR2 SYDVKM.

The rearrangement uses TRBV5-1 and TRBJ1-3; 7 bases agree with TRBD1. CDR1 is SGHRS, CDR2 YFSETQ, per germline. There are 16 residues in the CDR3. V gave up 4 bases and J gave up 4 bases; unmatched junction bases: 11. CDR3 sequence reads: CASSPRQGMKGNTIYF. The CDR3 nucleotides are TGCGCCAGCAGCCCGAGACAGGGAATGAAAGGAAACACCATATATTTT.

This chain connects TRBV4-1 to TRBJ1-1; 8 bases align to TRBD1. The V gene's germline CDR1 is MGHRA and CDR2 YSYEKL. CDR3 length: 16 residues. With 2 bases clipped from V and 3 bases from J, the junction kept 8 bases outside the gene matches. The DNA of the CDR3 is TGCGCCAGCAGCCAACCTACGGACAGGGTACACACTGAAGCTTTCTTT. This codes for CASSQPTDRVHTEAFF.

The chain couples TRBV30 to TRBJ1-6; 7 bases map to TRBD1. The CDR3 loop spans 13 amino acids. Germline CDR1 reads GTSNPN; CDR2 reads SVGIG (reference sequence). V dropped 1 base and J dropped 8; count of bases not matched to a gene: 2. The CDR3 DNA reads as TGTGCCTGGAGTGGGGGACAGTATTCACCCCTCCACTTT. Translating gives CAWSGGQYSPLHF.

This chain links TRBV5-1 with TRBJ1-2; 8 bases are shared with TRBD1. V lost 6 bases to trimming and J lost 4 bases; unmatched junction nucleotides: 5. This CDR3 region has 13 residues. Germline values: CDR1 SGHRS, CDR2 YFSETQ. The CDR3 region is CASTDRARYGYTF. CDR3 nucleotide sequence: TGCGCCAGCACGGACAGGGCGCGCTATGGCTACACCTTC.

This chain connects TRBV7-9 to TRBJ1-1; unclear D gene. The CDR3 loop spans 14 amino acids. Trimming left V 6 bases short and J 6 bases short, with 17 bases between. Per germline, CDR1 SEHNR and CDR2 FQNEAQ (reference sequence). In DNA, the CDR3 is TGTGCCAGCAGTCCTAAGATGGCGGGCCCTGAAGCTTTCTTT. Translated: CASSPKMAGPEAFF.

The J gene is TRBJ1-2, the V gene TRBV28, with 7 bases aligning to TRBD1. The length of the CDR3 is 15 residues. Germline CDR1 is MDHEN and CDR2 is SYDVKM. V gave up 0 bases and J gave up 5 bases; unmatched junction bases: 6. CDR3 DNA: TGTGCCAGCAGTTTATGGGCAGGGGGAGGGTATGGCTACACCTTC. Amino acid sequence: CASSLWAGGGYGYTF.

The gene calls are TRBV10-2 and TRBJ1-1; D uncertain. Germline values: CDR1 WSHSY, CDR2 SAAADI. CDR3 length: 14 amino acids. Trimming left V 6 bases short and J 5 bases short, with 16 bases between. CDR3 nucleotide sequence: TGCGCCAGCAGAATTGGAGGCCAATGGACTGAAGCTTTCTTT. This sequence encodes CASRIGGQWTEAFF.

The chain has TRBV30 and TRBJ1-2, with D perhaps matching TRBD1 (6 bases). The germline V gene has CDR1 GTSNPN and CDR2 SVGIG (reference sequence). The CDR3 is made up of 14 amino acids. Between the trimmed V and J ends, which lost 4 bases and 7 bases, there was a span of 19 bases. CDR3 nucleotides: TGTGCCTGGACCTCAGGGGAAGGGCCGAGTGGCTACACCTTC. It specifies CAWTSGEGPSGYTF.

This chain uses TRBV11-3 with TRBJ1-1; 9 bases fit TRBD1. The CDR3 spans 15 residues. The V and J ends lost 5 bases and 3 bases, in that order; junction bases with no gene match: 7. Germline V gene data show CDR1 as SGHNT and CDR2 as YENEEA. CDR3 protein: CASSLRDRVHTEAFF. The CDR3 DNA sequence: TGTGCCAGCAGCCTCCGGGACAGGGTGCACACTGAAGCTTTCTTT.

The V call is TRBV3-1 (or the pseudogene TRBV3-2), the J call TRBJ2-5; 12 bases align to TRBD2. The CDR3 is 15 residues long. J lost 5 bases, V lost 1 base, and 2 bases had no gene match. From germline, CDR1 is LGHDT and CDR2 YNNKEL (reference sequence). The CDR3 DNA is TGTGCCAGCAGCCAAGTAACTAGCGGGGGGGAGACCCAGTACTTC. It yields the protein CASSQVTSGGETQYF.

J is TRBJ1-1 and V is TRBV19; possibly TRBD1 for D (6 bases). The germline V gene encodes CDR1 LNHDA and CDR2 SQIVND (reference sequence). Trimming removed 5 bases at V and 4 bases at J, with 20 bases between. The CDR3 is 16 residues long. CDR3 in amino acids: CASSWGQGRRSTEAFF. The DNA of the CDR3 is TGTGCCAGTAGTTGGGGGCAGGGCCGAAGGAGCACTGAAGCTTTCTTT.

J is TRBJ1-5 and V is TRBV7-6; tentatively, D is TRBD1 (6 bases). From germline, CDR1 is SGHVS and CDR2 FNYEAQ. This CDR3 has 13 amino acids. Trimming removed 1 base from V and 6 bases from J, with 7 bases in between. The CDR3 nucleotides read TGTGCCAGCAGCTTAGAGGGGGGTCAGCCCCAGCATTTT. Its protein is CASSLEGGQPQHF. The full variable domain, its missing parts supplied by reference TRBV7-6 and TRBJ1-5, is GAGVSQSPRYKVTKRGQDVALRCDPISGHVSLYWYRQALGQGPEFLTYFNYEAQQDKSGLPNDRFSAERPEGSISTLTIQRTEQRDSAMYRCASSLEGGQPQHFGDGTRLSIL.